This T cell receptor beta chain was profiled in a study of shared clonotypes between healthy human individuals. The overall study: With ages of 18 to 49, the donors were two women and three men.

Trimming took 3 bases from V and 3 from J, leaving 10 bases between them. The CDR3 sequence is 13 residues long. The germline gives CDR1 SGHRS, CDR2 YFSETQ. Each PCR replicate run on unsorted PBMC took in 300 to 350 ng DNA, tens of thousands of T cell genomes. Sequencing was performed on unsorted PBMC DNA using ten immunoSEQ deep assay plates. Libraries were prepared by immunoSEQ multiplex PCR; TCRdb keeps only in-frame clonotypes and omits some of them. This table has roughly 500,000 clones, around 80% appearing once. There were no recent acute infections or vaccinations among the donors, who were healthy HIV-negative adults.

Material: PBMCs. This chain connects TRBV5-1 to TRBJ2-7; D remains unclear. This TCR derives from a woman aged 40-49 years in good health. Some clones in this sample may be carry-over from other donors' samples. The CDR3 coding sequence is TGCGCCAGCAGCTCCCTCGGCGACTACGAGCAGTACTTC. This codes for CASSSLGDYEQYF.